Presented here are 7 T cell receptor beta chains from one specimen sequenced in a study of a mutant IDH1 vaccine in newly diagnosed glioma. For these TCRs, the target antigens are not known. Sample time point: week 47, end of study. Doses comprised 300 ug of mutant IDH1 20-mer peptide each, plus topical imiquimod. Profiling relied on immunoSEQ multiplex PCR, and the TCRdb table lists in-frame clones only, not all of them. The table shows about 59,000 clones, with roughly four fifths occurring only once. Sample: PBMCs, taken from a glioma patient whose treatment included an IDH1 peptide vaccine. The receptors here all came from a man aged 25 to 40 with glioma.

CDR3 nucleotides: TGTGCCAGCAGCCTGACAGGGTACACTGAAGCTTTCTTT. Its protein is CASSLTGYTEAFF. J is TRBJ1-1 and V is TRBV7-8; TRBD1 matches at 7 bases. V was pared by 5 bases and J by 3 bases, with 3 bases of the junction left unmatched. Germline CDR1 reads SGHVS; CDR2 reads FQNEAQ. The CDR3 is 13 residues long.

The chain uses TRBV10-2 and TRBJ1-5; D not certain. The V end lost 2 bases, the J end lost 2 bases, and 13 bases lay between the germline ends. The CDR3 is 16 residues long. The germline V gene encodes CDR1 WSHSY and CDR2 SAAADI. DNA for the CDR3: TGCGCCAGCAGTGAGCGAGAGAGTACGGGCAATCAGCCCCAGCATTTT. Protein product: CASSERESTGNQPQHF.

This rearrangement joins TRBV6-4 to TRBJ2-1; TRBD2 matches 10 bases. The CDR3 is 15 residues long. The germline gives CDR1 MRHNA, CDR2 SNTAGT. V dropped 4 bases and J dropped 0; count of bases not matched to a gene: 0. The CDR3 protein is CASSVAGGSYNEQFF. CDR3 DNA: TGTGCCAGCAGTGTAGCGGGGGGCTCCTACAATGAGCAGTTCTTC.

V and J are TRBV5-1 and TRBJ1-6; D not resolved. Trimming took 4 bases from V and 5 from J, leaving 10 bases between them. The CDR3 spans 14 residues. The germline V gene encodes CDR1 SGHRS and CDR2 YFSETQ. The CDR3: CASSPTRDNSPLHF. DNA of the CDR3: TGCGCCAGCAGCCCCACCAGAGATAATTCACCCCTCCACTTT.

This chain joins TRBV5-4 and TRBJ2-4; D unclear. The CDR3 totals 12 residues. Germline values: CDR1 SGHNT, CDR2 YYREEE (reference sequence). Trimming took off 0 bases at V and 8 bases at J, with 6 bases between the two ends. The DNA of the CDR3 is TGTGCCAGCAGCTTGGGCGAGGACATTCAGTACTTC. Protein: CASSLGEDIQYF.

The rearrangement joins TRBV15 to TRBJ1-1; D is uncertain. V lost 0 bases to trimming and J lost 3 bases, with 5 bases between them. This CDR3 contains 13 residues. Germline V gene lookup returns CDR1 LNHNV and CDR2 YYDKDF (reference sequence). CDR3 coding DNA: TGTGCCACCAGCAGAGATCCGGACACTGAAGCTTTCTTT. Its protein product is CATSRDPDTEAFF.

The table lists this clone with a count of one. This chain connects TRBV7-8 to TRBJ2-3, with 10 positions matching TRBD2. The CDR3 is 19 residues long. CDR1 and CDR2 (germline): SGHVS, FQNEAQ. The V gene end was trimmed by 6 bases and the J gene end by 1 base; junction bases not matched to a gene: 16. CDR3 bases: TGTGCCAGCAGAAAACTTACTAGCGGGGTATTCTCGGGCACAGATACGCAGTATTTT. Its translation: CASRKLTSGVFSGTDTQYF.